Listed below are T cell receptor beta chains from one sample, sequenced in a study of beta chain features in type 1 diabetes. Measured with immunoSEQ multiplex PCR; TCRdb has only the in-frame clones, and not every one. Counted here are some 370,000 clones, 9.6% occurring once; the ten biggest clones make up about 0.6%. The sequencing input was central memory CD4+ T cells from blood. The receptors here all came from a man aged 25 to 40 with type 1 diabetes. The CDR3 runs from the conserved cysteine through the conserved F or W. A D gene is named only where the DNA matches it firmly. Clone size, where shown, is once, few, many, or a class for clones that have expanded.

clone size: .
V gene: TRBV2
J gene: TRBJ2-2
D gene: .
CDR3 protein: CASSEAGLTGELFF
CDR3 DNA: TGTGCCAGCAGTGAAGCGGGTCTCACCGGGGAGCTGTTTTTT

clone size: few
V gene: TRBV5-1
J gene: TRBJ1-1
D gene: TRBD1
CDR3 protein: CASRAGTGGGDTEAFF
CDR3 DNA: TGCGCCAGCAGGGCCGGGACAGGGGGAGGCGACACTGAAGCTTTCTTT

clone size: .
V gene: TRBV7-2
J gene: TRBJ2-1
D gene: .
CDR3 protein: CASSSGLGDNEQFF
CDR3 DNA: TGTGCCAGCAGCTCCGGCTTGGGGGACAATGAGCAGTTCTTC

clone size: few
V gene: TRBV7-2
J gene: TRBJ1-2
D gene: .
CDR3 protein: CASSLSGGNANYGYTF
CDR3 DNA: TGTGCCAGCAGCTTATCTGGGGGGAACGCTAACTATGGCTACACCTTC

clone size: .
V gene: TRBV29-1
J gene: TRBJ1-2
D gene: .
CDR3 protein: CSVGRGKDYGYTF
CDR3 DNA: TGCAGCGTTGGCAGGGGTAAGGACTATGGCTACACCTTC

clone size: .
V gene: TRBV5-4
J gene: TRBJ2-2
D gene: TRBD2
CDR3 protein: CASSFTSGRAELFF
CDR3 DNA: TGTGCCAGCAGCTTTACTAGCGGGAGGGCGGAACTGTTTTTT

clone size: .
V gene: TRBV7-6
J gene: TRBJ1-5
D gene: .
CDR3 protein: CASSLKSDQPQHF
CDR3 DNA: TGTGCCAGCAGCTTAAAATCCGACCAGCCCCAGCATTTT

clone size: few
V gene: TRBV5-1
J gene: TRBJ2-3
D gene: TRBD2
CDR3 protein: CASSLGASSGSTDTQYF
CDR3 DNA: TGCGCCAGCAGCTTGGGAGCCTCTAGCGGCTCCACAGATACGCAGTATTTT

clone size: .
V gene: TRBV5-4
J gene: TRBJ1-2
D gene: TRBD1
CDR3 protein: CASSSPPGTGYTF
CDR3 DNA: TGTGCCAGCAGCTCCCCCCCGGGGACAGGTTACACCTTC

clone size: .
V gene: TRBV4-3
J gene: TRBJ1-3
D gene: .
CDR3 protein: CASSQDSSGNTIYF
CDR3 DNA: TGCGCCAGCAGCCAGGATAGCTCTGGAAACACCATATATTTT

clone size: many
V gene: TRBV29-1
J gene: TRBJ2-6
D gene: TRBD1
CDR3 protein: CSVAQGASGANVLTF
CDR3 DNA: TGCAGCGTTGCGCAGGGGGCCTCTGGGGCCAACGTCCTGACTTTC

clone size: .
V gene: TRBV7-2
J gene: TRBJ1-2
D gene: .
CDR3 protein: CASSFVGQRSYTF
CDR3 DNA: TGTGCCAGCAGCTTCGTAGGACAGCGGAGCTACACCTTC

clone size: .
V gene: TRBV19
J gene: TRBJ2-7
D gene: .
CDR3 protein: CASSPEGGLSSYEQYF
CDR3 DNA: TGTGCCAGTAGTCCCGAGGGGGGGCTAAGCTCCTACGAGCAGTACTTC

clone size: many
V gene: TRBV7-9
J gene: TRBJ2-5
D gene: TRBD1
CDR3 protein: CASSLGTGDETQYF
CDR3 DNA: TGTGCCAGCAGCTTAGGGACAGGAGACGAGACCCAGTACTTC

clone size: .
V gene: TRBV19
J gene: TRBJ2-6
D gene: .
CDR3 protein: CASSLQITGTLNVLTF
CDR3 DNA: TGTGCCAGTAGTCTACAAATTACCGGGACTTTGAACGTCCTGACTTTC

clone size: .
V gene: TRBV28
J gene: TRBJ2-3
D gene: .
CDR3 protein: CASLEGGTDTQYF
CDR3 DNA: TGTGCCAGCTTAGAGGGGGGCACAGATACGCAGTATTTT

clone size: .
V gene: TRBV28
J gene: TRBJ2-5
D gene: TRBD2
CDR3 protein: CASRTSGIEEQYF
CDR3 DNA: TGTGCCAGCAGGACTAGCGGGATCGAAGAGCAGTACTTC

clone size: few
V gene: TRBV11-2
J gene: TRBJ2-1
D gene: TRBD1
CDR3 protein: CASSHGRQGANYNEQFF
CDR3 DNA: TGTGCCAGCAGCCACGGCAGACAGGGGGCTAACTACAATGAGCAGTTCTTC

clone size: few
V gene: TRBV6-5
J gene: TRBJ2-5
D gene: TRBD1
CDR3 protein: CASSSRDRGQETQYF
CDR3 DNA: TGTGCCAGCAGTTCCCGGGACAGGGGGCAGGAGACCCAGTACTTC

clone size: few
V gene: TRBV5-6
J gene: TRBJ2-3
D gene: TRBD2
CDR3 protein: CASSSPGSSGRADTQYF
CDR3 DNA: TGTGCCAGCAGCTCCCCTGGAAGTAGCGGGAGGGCAGATACGCAGTATTTT

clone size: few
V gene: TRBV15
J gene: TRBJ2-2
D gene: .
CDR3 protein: CATSTQGRAKPGELFF
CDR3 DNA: TGTGCCACCAGCACCCAAGGCAGGGCGAAACCCGGGGAGCTGTTTTTT

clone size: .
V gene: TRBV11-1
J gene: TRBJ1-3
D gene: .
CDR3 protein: CASSALYSGNTIYF
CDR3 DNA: TGTGCCAGCAGCGCTCTGTACTCTGGAAACACCATATATTTT

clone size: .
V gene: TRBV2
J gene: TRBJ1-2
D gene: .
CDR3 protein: CASIVQAGGGYTF
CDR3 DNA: TGTGCCAGCATTGTTCAGGCCGGGGGTGGCTACACCTTC

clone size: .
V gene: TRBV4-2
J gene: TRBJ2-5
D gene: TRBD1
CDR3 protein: CASSQEGTGSVWTQYF
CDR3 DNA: TGTGCCAGCAGCCAAGAAGGGACAGGATCAGTCTGGACCCAGTACTTC

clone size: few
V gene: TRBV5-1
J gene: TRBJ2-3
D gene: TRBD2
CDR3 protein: CASSLGTSGTDTQYF
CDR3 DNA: TGCGCCAGCAGCTTAGGGACTAGCGGGACAGATACGCAGTATTTT

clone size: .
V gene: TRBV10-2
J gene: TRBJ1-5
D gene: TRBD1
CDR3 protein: CASSLDRDNQPQHF
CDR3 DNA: TGCGCCAGCAGCCTGGACAGGGATAATCAGCCCCAGCATTTT

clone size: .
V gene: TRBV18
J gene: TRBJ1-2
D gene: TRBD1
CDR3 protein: CASSPTGGADGYTF
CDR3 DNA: TGTGCCAGCTCACCGACAGGGGGGGCCGATGGCTACACCTTC

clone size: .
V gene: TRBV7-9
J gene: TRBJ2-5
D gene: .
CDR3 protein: CASSLVATGQETQYF
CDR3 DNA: TGTGCCAGCAGCTTAGTAGCCACAGGCCAAGAGACCCAGTACTTC

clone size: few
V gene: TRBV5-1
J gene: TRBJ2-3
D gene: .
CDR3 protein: CASSATTWAHTSTDTQYF
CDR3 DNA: TGCGCCAGCAGCGCCACCACGTGGGCCCATACTAGCACAGATACGCAGTATTTT

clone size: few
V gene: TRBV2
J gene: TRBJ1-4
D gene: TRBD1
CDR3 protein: CASRRDRGEKLFF
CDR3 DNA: TGTGCCAGCCGCCGGGACAGGGGGGAAAAACTGTTTTTT

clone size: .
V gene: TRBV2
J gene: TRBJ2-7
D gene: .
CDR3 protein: CASNRDDYEQYF
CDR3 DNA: TGTGCCAGCAATAGGGACGACTACGAGCAGTACTTC

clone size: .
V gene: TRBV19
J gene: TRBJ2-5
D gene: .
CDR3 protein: CAGGTRGYF
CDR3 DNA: TGTGCCGGTGGGACCCGGGGGTACTTC

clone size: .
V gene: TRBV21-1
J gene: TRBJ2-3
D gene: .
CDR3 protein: CASSVPSGRAVCTDTQYF
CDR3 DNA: TGTGCCAGCAGCGTACCCAGCGGGAGGGCCGTGTGCACAGATACGCAGTATTTT

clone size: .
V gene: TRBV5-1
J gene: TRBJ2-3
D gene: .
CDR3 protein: CASSLGQGNTDTQYF
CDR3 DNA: TGCGCCAGCAGCTTGGGGCAGGGGAACACAGATACGCAGTATTTT

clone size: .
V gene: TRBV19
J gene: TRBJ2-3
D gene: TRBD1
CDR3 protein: CASSVRTGGLADTQYF
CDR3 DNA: TGTGCCAGTAGTGTCAGGACAGGGGGTCTTGCAGATACGCAGTATTTT

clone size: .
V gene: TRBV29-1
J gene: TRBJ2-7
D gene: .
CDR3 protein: CSVVAGIDEQYF
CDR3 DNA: TGCAGCGTTGTGGCTGGGATCGACGAGCAGTACTTC

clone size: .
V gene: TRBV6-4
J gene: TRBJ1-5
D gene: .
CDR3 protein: CASRRGRLLQPQHF
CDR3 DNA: TGTGCCAGCAGACGCGGACGGCTGCTTCAGCCCCAGCATTTT

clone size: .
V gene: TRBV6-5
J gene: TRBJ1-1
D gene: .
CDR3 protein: CASSLAGNTEAFF
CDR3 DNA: TGTGCCAGCAGTTTAGCGGGGAACACTGAAGCTTTCTTT

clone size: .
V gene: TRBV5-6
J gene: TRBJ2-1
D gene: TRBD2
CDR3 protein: CASSYLLAGGSYNEQFF
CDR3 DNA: TGTGCCAGCAGCTACCTACTAGCGGGAGGCTCCTACAATGAGCAGTTCTTC

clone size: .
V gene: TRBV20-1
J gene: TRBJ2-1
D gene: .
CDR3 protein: CSARERHEQFF
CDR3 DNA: TGCAGTGCTAGAGAAAGACATGAGCAGTTCTTC

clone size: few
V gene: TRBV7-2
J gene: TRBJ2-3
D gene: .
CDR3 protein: CASGFRGAEDTQYF
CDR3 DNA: TGTGCCAGCGGATTCCGGGGAGCAGAAGATACGCAGTATTTT

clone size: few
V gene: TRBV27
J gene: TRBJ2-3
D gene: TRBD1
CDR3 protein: CASRIQGATGTDTQYF
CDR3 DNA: TGTGCCAGCAGGATCCAGGGGGCCACAGGCACAGATACGCAGTATTTT

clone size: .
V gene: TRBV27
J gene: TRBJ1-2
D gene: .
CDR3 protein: CASSLIARLGYGYTF
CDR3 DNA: TGTGCCAGCAGTTTAATCGCCAGACTCGGCTATGGCTACACCTTC

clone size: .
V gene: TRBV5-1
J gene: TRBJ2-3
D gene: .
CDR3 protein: CASSSLGVTSTDTQYF
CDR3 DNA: TGCGCCAGCAGCTCGCTGGGGGTTACTAGCACAGATACGCAGTATTTT

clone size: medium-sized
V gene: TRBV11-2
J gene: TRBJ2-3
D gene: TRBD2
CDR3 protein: CASSLAPSGTADTQYF
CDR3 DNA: TGTGCCAGCAGCTTAGCGCCTAGCGGGACGGCAGATACGCAGTATTTT

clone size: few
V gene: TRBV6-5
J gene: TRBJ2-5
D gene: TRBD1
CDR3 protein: CASNGQGLQETQYF
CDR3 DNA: TGTGCCAGCAACGGACAGGGTCTCCAAGAGACCCAGTACTTC

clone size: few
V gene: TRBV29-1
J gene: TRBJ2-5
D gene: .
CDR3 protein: CSGSIGTGQETQYF
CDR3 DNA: TGCAGCGGTTCGATAGGGACGGGGCAAGAGACCCAGTACTTC

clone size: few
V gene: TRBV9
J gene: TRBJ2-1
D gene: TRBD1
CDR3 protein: CASSVGQGISYNEQFF
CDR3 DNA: TGTGCCAGCAGCGTGGGACAGGGGATCTCCTACAATGAGCAGTTCTTC

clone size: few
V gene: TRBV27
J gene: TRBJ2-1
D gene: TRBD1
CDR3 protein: CASSFDRASYNEQFF
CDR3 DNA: TGTGCCAGCAGTTTCGACAGGGCTTCTTACAATGAGCAGTTCTTC

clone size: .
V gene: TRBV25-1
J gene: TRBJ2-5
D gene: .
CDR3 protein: CASSDPRVFGETQYF
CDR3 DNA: TGTGCCAGCAGTGACCCCAGGGTGTTCGGAGAGACCCAGTACTTC

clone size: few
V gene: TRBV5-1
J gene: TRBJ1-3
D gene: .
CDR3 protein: CASSFIQGSGNTIYF
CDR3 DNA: TGCGCCAGCAGCTTTATACAGGGCTCTGGAAACACCATATATTTT

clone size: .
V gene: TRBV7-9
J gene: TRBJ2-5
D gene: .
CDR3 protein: CASSLVLERQQYF
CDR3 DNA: TGTGCCAGCAGCTTAGTTCTGGAGAGGCAGCAGTACTTC

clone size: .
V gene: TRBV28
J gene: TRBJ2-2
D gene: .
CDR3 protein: CASHQGGVRTGELFF
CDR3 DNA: TGTGCCAGCCACCAGGGGGGCGTCCGCACCGGGGAGCTGTTTTTT

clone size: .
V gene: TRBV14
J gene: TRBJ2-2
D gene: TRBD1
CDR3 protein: CASSPEDGTGYYGELFF
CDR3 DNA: TGTGCCAGCAGCCCGGAAGACGGGACAGGGTATTACGGGGAGCTGTTTTTT

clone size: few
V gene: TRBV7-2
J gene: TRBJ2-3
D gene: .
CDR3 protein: CASSPGTRTDTQYF
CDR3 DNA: TGTGCCAGCAGCCCGGGGACCCGCACAGATACGCAGTATTTT